One sample yielded the 28 T cell receptor beta chains listed below, sequenced in a study of early T cells in non-severe SARS-CoV-2 infection (dated by TCRdb to the early 2020s). Receptor libraries were prepared by 5' RACE. The reads were generated on a NextSeq 500. TCRdb trimmed the raw reads at Q25, called clones with MiXCR and kept productive beta chains. Every entry covers one CDR3 protein and lists the most common genes and DNA from its rows. The sample table shows about 52,000 distinct CDR3 sequences, and 8% to 13% are seen once. In total, the top ten clones hold approximately 13% of the sample. Sequencing input: whole blood. The receptors were sampled from an adult who was a healthcare worker with PCR-confirmed SARS-CoV-2 infection or an uninfected control (not recorded which).

This clonotype was recorded many times. This chain joins TRBV7-8 and TRBJ1-1, with D unresolved. CDR1 and CDR2 (germline): SGHVS, FQNEAQ. With 3 bases removed from V and 5 bases from J, the gap between germline ends came to 10 bases. The CDR3 extends over 13 amino acids. The CDR3 loop is CASSFYIGTEAFF. The CDR3 DNA reads as TGTGCCAGCAGCTTTTATATCGGGACTGAAGCTTTCTTT.

This clonotype was detected a few times. V gene TRBV20-1 combines with J gene TRBJ2-1; D perhaps matches TRBD2 (6 bases). Trimming took off 3 bases at V and 10 bases at J, with 16 bases between the two ends. The CDR3 runs 13 residues. Germline CDR1 and CDR2: DFQATT and SNEGSKA (reference sequence). CDR3 bases: TGCAGTGCTAGCTTAGGAGGGGAGCGCGAGCAGTTCTTC. Its translation: CSASLGGEREQFF.

This clonotype turned up a few times. The chain is built from TRBV19 and TRBJ2-2, with a weak D call TRBD2 (5 bases). Germline assignment: CDR1 LNHDA and CDR2 SQIVND (reference sequence). The V and J ends lost 6 bases and 3 bases respectively, with 14 bases between them. The CDR3 spans 15 residues. The CDR3 region has the DNA TGTGCCAGTAGGCGCGGGCTTAGAGACACCGGGGAGCTGTTTTTT. It is translated as CASRRGLRDTGELFF.

At least ten counts were recorded for this clonotype. The V gene is TRBV28, the J gene TRBJ2-1; TRBD2 agrees at 12 bases. The V and J ends lost 5 bases and 1 base, in that order; junction bases with no gene match: 3. There are 16 residues in the CDR3. In germline, CDR1 is MDHEN, CDR2 SYDVKM. CDR3: CASSELAGGSYNEQFF. The CDR3 coding sequence is TGTGCCAGCAGTGAACTAGCGGGGGGTTCCTACAATGAGCAGTTCTTC.

This clonotype was recorded at least ten times. The gene calls are TRBV2 and TRBJ2-5, with TRBD2 matching 13 bases. V shed 9 bases, J shed 5 bases, and the junction held 6 bases outside the gene matches. In germline, CDR1 is SNHLY, CDR2 FYNNEI. CDR3 length equals 14 residues. The CDR3 is CASGTSGDGETQYF. Written as DNA, the CDR3 is TGTGCCAGTGGGACTAGCGGGGACGGGGAGACCCAGTACTTC.

This clonotype was recorded at least ten times. The chain is built from TRBV18 and TRBJ2-1; D is perhaps TRBD1 (6 bases). The CDR3 sequence is 15 residues long. Germline-derived CDR1 and CDR2 are KGHSH and LQKENI. V was shortened by 0 bases and J by 7 bases, with 13 bases between the two germline ends. The CDR3: CASSPPVRGGNEQFF. As DNA, the CDR3 is TGTGCCAGCTCACCACCGGTCAGGGGTGGAAATGAGCAGTTCTTC.

This clonotype has only a few counts. The chain has TRBV20-1 and TRBJ2-5; a weak D match, TRBD2 (6 bases). This CDR3 comprises 13 residues. The V end lost 5 bases, the J end lost 1 base, and 11 bases lay between the germline ends. Germline-derived CDR1 and CDR2 are DFQATT and SNEGSKA (reference sequence). The chain's CDR3 is CSALMGGQETQYF. The CDR3 DNA sequence: TGCAGTGCTTTAATGGGGGGCCAAGAGACCCAGTACTTC.

In this sample, this clonotype turned up many times. The chain carries TRBV10-3 and TRBJ2-2; 7 positions match TRBD1. The CDR3 length is 15 residues. J gave up 5 bases and V 10 bases, and 13 bases lay outside the gene matches. The germline V gene has CDR1 ENHRY and CDR2 SYGVKD. As DNA, the CDR3 is TGTGCCACGCAACGACAGGGCGAAACGACCGGGGAGCTGTTTTTT. Amino acids: CATQRQGETTGELFF.

The chain has TRBV11-2 and TRBJ2-7; D gene unclear. V was trimmed by 1 base and J by 0 bases, leaving 7 bases between them. The CDR3 loop spans 14 amino acids. Looked up from germline, CDR1 is SGHAT and CDR2 is FQNNGV. CDR3 sequence: CASSLVRSSYEQYF. As DNA, the CDR3 is TGTGCCAGCAGCTTAGTGCGCAGCTCCTACGAGCAGTACTTC.

This clonotype has ten or more counts. The J gene is TRBJ2-2, the V gene TRBV7-2, with TRBD1 matching 7 bases. The V gene's germline CDR1 is SGHTA and CDR2 FQGNSA. This CDR3 contains 15 residues. V was pared by 5 bases and J by 4 bases, with 7 bases of the junction left unmatched. The CDR3 loop is CASSPVGGFTGELFF. The DNA of the CDR3 is TGTGCCAGCAGCCCCGTAGGGGGCTTCACCGGGGAGCTGTTTTTT. The full variable domain, rest sourced from reference TRBV7-2 and TRBJ2-2, is GAGVSQSPSNKVTEKGKDVELRCDPISGHTALYWYRQSLGQGLEFLIYFQGNSAPDKSGLPSDRFSAERTGGSVSTLTIQRTQQEDSAVYLCASSPVGGFTGELFFGEGSRLTVL.

The chain employs TRBV12-3 or TRBV12-4 and TRBJ2-3, with D unresolved. The CDR3 consists of 16 residues. The V end was cut by 9 bases, the J end by 0 bases, with 19 bases between. CDR3 sequence reads: CASFAFGSHSTDTQYF. The CDR3 DNA follows: TGTGCCAGTTTTGCATTCGGAAGTCACAGCACAGATACGCAGTATTTT.

This clonotype was seen repeatedly, ten times or more. V is TRBV11-2 and J is TRBJ2-1; 7 bases are a match to TRBD1. Germline V gene lookup returns CDR1 SGHAT and CDR2 FQNNGV. This CDR3 has 16 residues. V lost 5 bases to trimming and J lost 4 bases; unmatched junction nucleotides: 11. CDR3 bases: TGTGCCAGCAGCAGCTACAGGGGACGGCGTTACAATGAGCAGTTCTTC. Translation: CASSSYRGRRYNEQFF.

This clonotype was picked up many times. The chain joins TRBV7-9 to TRBJ1-4; D is ambiguous. Trimming stripped 5 bases from V and 4 bases from J, with 17 bases between. Germline V gene data show CDR1 as SEHNR and CDR2 as FQNEAQ (reference sequence). The CDR3 loop spans 16 amino acids. The CDR3 DNA follows: TGTGCCAGCAGCCTCCGCGGGCGGGGAAGTAATGAAAAACTGTTTTTT. Protein: CASSLRGRGSNEKLFF.

In its sample, this clonotype was seen many times. V is TRBV20-1 and J is TRBJ2-1; TRBD2 matches 10 bases. CDR1 is DFQATT, CDR2 SNEGSKA, per germline (reference sequence). CDR3 length: 16 amino acids. After removal of 3 bases from V and 3 bases from J, the junction contained 8 bases not matched to a gene. CDR3 region: CSASPLAGESYNEQFF. CDR3 coding DNA: TGCAGTGCTAGTCCCCTAGCGGGAGAAAGCTACAATGAGCAGTTCTTC.

This clonotype was seen repeatedly, ten times or more. The V call is TRBV2, the J call TRBJ1-2; D is unresolved. CDR3 size: 13 residues. Trimming cost V 7 bases and J 3 bases, with 12 bases left between them. CDR1 SNHLY and CDR2 FYNNEI come from the germline V gene. In DNA, the CDR3 is TGTGCCAGCATCCTCCAGGATGACTATGGCTACACCTTC. Its protein product is CASILQDDYGYTF.

This clonotype was detected many times. The rearrangement links TRBV2 to TRBJ2-4; D not resolved. Germline-derived CDR1 and CDR2 are SNHLY and FYNNEI. V lost 4 bases and J 7 bases, leaving 14 bases between the germline ends. The CDR3 covers 14 residues. CDR3 in DNA: TGTGCCAGCAGTGTAGAGGTGGTTTTGAACATTCAGTACTTC. It specifies CASSVEVVLNIQYF.

This clonotype has only a few counts. V usage is TRBV6-6 and J usage is TRBJ1-6; D not certain. In germline, CDR1 is MNHNY, CDR2 SVGAGI (reference sequence). The length of the CDR3 is 15 residues. V was clipped by 8 bases and J by 2 bases, with 13 bases between them. The CDR3 loop is CASGLGITYNSPLHF. The CDR3 DNA is TGTGCCAGCGGCCTGGGGATAACCTATAATTCACCCCTCCACTTT.

The chain recombines TRBV29-1 with TRBJ2-1; D remains ambiguous. Germline assignment: CDR1 SQVTM and CDR2 ANQGSEA. The CDR3 is 14 amino acids. The germline V and J ends were trimmed by 3 bases and 3 bases, with 12 bases remaining between them. The CDR3 sequence is CSVEPASGYNEQFF. CDR3 DNA: TGCAGCGTTGAGCCGGCCTCGGGCTACAATGAGCAGTTCTTC.

This clonotype turned up a few times. An end of the junction differs from the germline gene, which may be a read error. J is TRBJ1-1 and V is TRBV11-2; no reliable D call. The CDR3 loop spans 14 amino acids. CDR1 and CDR2 from the germline V gene are SGHAT and FQNNGV. The chain's CDR3 is CASSSNDWNIEAFF. CDR3 coding DNA: TGTGCCAGCAGCTCTAATGACTGGAACATTGAAGCTTTCTTT.

This clonotype was detected ten times or more. CDR3 sequence reads: CSADGGLSSYNEQFF. The CDR3 DNA follows: TGCAGCGCCGATGGTGGTCTTAGCTCCTACAATGAGCAGTTCTTC. V usage is TRBV29-1 and J usage is TRBJ2-1; D is uncertain. Germline CDR1 and CDR2: SQVTM and ANQGSEA. Trimming removed 7 bases at V and 0 bases at J, with 16 bases between. The CDR3 is made up of 15 amino acids.

In its sample, this clonotype was seen a few times. This sequence joins TRBV7-8 and TRBJ2-1; 10 bases are shared with TRBD2. CDR3 length equals 13 residues. The germline V gene encodes CDR1 SGHVS and CDR2 FQNEAQ. V shed 4 bases and J 10 bases; nucleotides not matched to a gene: 4. CDR3 residues: CASSSSGSWEQFF. CDR3 coding DNA: TGTGCCAGCAGCTCTAGCGGGAGCTGGGAGCAGTTCTTC.

This clonotype appeared many times. This chain connects TRBV10-3 to TRBJ2-3, with D maybe TRBD1 (6 bases). Trimming stripped 10 bases from V and 0 bases from J, with 17 bases between. This CDR3 is built from 15 residues. The germline CDR1 and CDR2 sequences are ENHRY and SYGVKD. The CDR3, as DNA: TGTGCCACCTTACAGGGAACGACTAGCACAGATACGCAGTATTTT. Translated, it gives CATLQGTTSTDTQYF.

This clonotype showed up many times. The chain combines TRBV7-8 with TRBJ2-3; TRBD2 matches 8 bases. Trimming took 0 bases from V and 6 from J; bases not matched to a gene: 5. The CDR3 sequence is 15 residues long. Germline CDR1 is SGHVS and CDR2 is FQNEAQ. The DNA for the CDR3 is TGTGCCAGCAGCTTAGCCGAGCGGGGGATTGATACGCAGTATTTT. Translating it yields CASSLAERGIDTQYF.

The V and J genes are TRBV4-2 and TRBJ1-4, with 9 bases matching TRBD1. This CDR3 is built from 15 residues. Germline V gene data show CDR1 as LGHNA and CDR2 as YNFKEQ. Trimming took 4 bases from V and 5 from J; bases not matched to a gene: 5. The CDR3, as DNA: TGTGCCAGCAGCCCCTCGGGACAGGGCAATGAAAAACTGTTTTTT. Translation: CASSPSGQGNEKLFF.

This clonotype has ten or more counts. The V call is TRBV6-2 or TRBV6-3, the J call TRBJ2-7; no definite D call. CDR3 length equals 11 residues. Trimming removed 3 bases from V and 4 bases from J, with 4 bases in between. Germline loops: CDR1 MNHEY, CDR2 SVGEGT. For the CDR3, the DNA is TGTGCCAGCAGTTATTTATACGAGCAGTACTTC. The encoded protein is CASSYLYEQYF.

With respect to this clonotype: Germline and junction disagree at one end, which may indicate a read error. The chain links TRBV12-3 or TRBV12-4 to TRBJ2-5; 11 bases fit TRBD2. This CDR3 comprises 14 residues. The CDR3 DNA follows: TGTGCCGGCAGTTTGGGACTAGCGGAGGAGACCCAGTACTTC. Translation: CAGSLGLAEETQYF.

This clonotype was detected a few times. The V and J genes are TRBV28 and TRBJ2-1; D is unclear. The ends were cut back, 4 bases at V and 9 bases at J, with 10 bases in the middle. CDR1 is MDHEN, CDR2 SYDVKM, per germline. The CDR3 spans 12 residues. The CDR3 DNA reads as TGTGCCAGCAGTTCCCCCAACGGTGAGCAGTTCTTC. Translating it yields CASSSPNGEQFF.

This clonotype appeared many times. This chain connects TRBV7-2 to TRBJ2-3; TRBD2 matches at 13 bases. Germline CDR1 and CDR2: SGHTA and FQGNSA. V dropped 6 bases and J dropped 4; count of bases not matched to a gene: 4. This CDR3 is 15 amino acids long. The DNA of the CDR3 is TGTGCCAGCAGGCGACTAGCGGGAGGAGCAGATACGCAGTATTTT. Translated, it gives CASRRLAGGADTQYF. The variable domain in full, with the rest retrieved from reference TRBV7-2 and TRBJ2-3, is GAGVSQSPSNKVTEKGKDVELRCDPISGHTALYWYRQSLGQGLEFLIYFQGNSAPDKSGLPSDRFSAERTGGSVSTLTIQRTQQEDSAVYLCASRRLAGGADTQYFGPGTRLTVL.